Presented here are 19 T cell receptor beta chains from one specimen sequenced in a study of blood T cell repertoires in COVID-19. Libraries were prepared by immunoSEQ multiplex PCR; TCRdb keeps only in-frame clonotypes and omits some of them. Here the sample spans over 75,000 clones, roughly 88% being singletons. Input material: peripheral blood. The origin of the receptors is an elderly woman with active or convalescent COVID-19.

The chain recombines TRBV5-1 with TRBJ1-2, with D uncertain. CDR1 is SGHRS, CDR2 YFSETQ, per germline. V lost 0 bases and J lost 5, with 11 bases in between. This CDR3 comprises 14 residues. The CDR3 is CASSLDSGVYGYTF. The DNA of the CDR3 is TGCGCCAGCAGCTTGGACTCCGGGGTTTATGGCTACACCTTC.

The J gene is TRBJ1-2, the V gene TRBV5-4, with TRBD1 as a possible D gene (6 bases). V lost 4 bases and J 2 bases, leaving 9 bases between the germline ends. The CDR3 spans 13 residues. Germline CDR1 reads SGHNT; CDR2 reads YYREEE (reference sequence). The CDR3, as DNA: TGTGCCAGCAGCGTAGGACAGAACTATGGCTACACCTTC. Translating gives CASSVGQNYGYTF.

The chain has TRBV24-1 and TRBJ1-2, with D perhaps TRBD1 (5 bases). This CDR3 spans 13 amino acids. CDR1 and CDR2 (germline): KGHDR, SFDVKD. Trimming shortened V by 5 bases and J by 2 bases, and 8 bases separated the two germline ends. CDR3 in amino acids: CATSGGANYGYTF. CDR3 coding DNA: TGTGCCACCAGTGGTGGGGCCAACTATGGCTACACCTTC.

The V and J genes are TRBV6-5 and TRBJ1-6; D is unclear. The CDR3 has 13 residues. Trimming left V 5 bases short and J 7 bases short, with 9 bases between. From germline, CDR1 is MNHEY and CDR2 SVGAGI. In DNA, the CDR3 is TGTGCCAGCAGTCTACGTCGGAATTCACCCCTCCACTTT. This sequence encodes CASSLRRNSPLHF.

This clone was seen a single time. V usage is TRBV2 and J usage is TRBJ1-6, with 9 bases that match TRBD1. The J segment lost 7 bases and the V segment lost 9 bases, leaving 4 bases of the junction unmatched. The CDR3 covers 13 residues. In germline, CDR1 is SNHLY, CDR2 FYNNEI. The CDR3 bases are TGTGCCAGACGGGACAGGGAAAATTCACCCCTCCACTTT. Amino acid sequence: CARRDRENSPLHF.

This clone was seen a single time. In DNA form, the CDR3 reads TGTGCCATCACCATCAGACAGGGCGACACTGAAGCTTTCTTT. It translates to CAITIRQGDTEAFF. V usage is TRBV10-3 and J usage is TRBJ1-1; 7 bases are a match to TRBD1. This CDR3 contains 14 residues. V trimming: 7 bases; J trimming: 3 bases; junction bases outside the gene matches: 8. CDR1 is ENHRY, CDR2 SYGVKD, per germline.

The CDR3 here is CASSRQNQPQHF. The CDR3 DNA is TGTGCCAGCAGCAGACAGAATCAGCCCCAGCATTTT. V usage is TRBV7-2 and J usage is TRBJ1-5; possible D gene TRBD1, 5 bases. Germline-derived CDR1 and CDR2 are SGHTA and FQGNSA. V was trimmed by 5 bases and J by 4 bases, leaving 6 bases between them. The CDR3 is 12 residues long.

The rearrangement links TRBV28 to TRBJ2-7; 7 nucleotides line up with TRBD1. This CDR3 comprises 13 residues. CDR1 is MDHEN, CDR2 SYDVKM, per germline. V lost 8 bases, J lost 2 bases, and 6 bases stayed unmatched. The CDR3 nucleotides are TGTGCCAGCCTAGGGACAGCAACCTACGAGCAGTACTTC. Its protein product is CASLGTATYEQYF.

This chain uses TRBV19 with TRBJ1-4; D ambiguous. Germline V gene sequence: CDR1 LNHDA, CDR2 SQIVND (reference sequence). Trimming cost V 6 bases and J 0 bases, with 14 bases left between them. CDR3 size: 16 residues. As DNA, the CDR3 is TGTGCCAGTAGCCCTAACAGAGTTGCAACTAATGAAAAACTGTTTTTT. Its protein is CASSPNRVATNEKLFF.

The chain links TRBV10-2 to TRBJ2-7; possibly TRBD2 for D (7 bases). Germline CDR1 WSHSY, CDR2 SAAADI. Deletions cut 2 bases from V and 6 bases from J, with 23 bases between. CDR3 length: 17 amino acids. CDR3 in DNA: TGCGCCAGCAGTGAGAGGGGGGTGGTAGCGGGCTTCGGCGAGCAGTACTTC. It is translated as CASSERGVVAGFGEQYF.

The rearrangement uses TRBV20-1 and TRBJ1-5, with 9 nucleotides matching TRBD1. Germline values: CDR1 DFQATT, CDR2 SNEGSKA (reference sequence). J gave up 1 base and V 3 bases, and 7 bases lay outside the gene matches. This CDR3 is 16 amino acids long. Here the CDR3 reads CSASILQGASNQPQHF. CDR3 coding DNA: TGCAGTGCTAGTATTCTACAGGGGGCGAGCAATCAGCCCCAGCATTTT.

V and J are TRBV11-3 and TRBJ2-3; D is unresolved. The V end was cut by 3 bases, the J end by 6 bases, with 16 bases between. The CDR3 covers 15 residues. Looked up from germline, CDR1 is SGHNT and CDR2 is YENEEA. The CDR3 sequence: CASSFGSYPEDTQYF. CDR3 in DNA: TGTGCCAGCAGCTTTGGTAGCTATCCCGAGGATACGCAGTATTTT. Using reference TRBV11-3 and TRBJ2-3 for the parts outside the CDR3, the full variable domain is EAGVVQSPRYKIIEKKQPVAFWCNPISGHNTLYWYLQNLGQGPELLIRYENEEAVDDSQLPKDRFSAERLKGVDSTLKIQPAELGDSAVYLCASSFGSYPEDTQYFGPGTRLTVL.

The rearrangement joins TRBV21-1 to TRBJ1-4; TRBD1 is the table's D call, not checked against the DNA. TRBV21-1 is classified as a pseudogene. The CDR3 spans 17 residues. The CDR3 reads CASSKRGEDRVREKLFF. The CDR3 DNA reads TGTGCCAGCAGCAAAAGGGGAGAGGACAGGGTACGTGAAAAACTGTTTTTT.

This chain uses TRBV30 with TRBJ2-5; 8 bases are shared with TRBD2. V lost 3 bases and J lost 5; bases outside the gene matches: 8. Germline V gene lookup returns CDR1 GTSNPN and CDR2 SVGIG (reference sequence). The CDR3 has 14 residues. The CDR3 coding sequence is TGTGCCTGGAGCGAAGGAGCGGGAGTGGAGACCCAGTACTTC. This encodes CAWSEGAGVETQYF.

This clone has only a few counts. CDR3 nucleotides: TGTGCCAGCAGCCAAGATTGGGGACAGAAACTGTTTTTT. It specifies CASSQDWGQKLFF. The chain has TRBV3-1 (or the pseudogene TRBV3-2) and TRBJ1-4; the match to TRBD1 covers 7 bases. This CDR3 spans 13 amino acids. With 0 bases clipped from V and 11 bases from J, the junction kept 3 bases outside the gene matches. The germline V gene has CDR1 LGHDT and CDR2 YNNKEL (reference sequence).

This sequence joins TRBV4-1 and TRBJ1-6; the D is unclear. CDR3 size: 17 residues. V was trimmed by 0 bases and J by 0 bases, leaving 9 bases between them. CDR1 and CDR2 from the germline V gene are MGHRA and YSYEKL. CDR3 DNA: TGCGCCAGCAGCCAAGAGGAGGTTAGCTCCTATAATTCACCCCTCCACTTT. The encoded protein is CASSQEEVSSYNSPLHF.

The CDR3 DNA reads as TGTGCCAGCAGGACAGCACTGGTGCGGGGGGGCTGGGAGACCCAGTACTTC. Translated: CASRTALVRGGWETQYF. This chain joins TRBV7-2 and TRBJ2-5, with TRBD2 matching 9 bases. This CDR3 region has 17 residues. Looked up from germline, CDR1 is SGHTA and CDR2 is FQGNSA. With V trimmed by 6 bases and J by 5 bases, 16 bases remained unmatched.

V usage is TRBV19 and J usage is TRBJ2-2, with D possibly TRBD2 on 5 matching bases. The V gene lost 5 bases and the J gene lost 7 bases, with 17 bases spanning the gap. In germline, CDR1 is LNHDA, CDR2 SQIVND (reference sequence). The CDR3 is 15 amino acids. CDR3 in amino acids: CASSPGLATIGELFF. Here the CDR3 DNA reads TGTGCCAGTAGTCCAGGACTGGCAACAATCGGGGAGCTGTTTTTT.

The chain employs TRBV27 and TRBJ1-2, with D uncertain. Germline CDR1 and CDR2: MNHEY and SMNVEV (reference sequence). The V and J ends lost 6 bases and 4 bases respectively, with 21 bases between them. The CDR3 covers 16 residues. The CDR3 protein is CASSLAPGWDRYGYTF. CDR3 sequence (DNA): TGTGCCAGCAGCCTTGCCCCGGGATGGGATCGCTATGGCTACACCTTC.